This T cell receptor (beta chain) was documented in a study of blood T cell repertoires in COVID-19. Study-wide context: COVID-19 samples from acute and convalescent phases originated in the United States, Italy and Spain. Sample material is recorded as cDNA or gDNA derived from T cells, B-cell-depleted T cells, or PBMCs.

Germline assignment: CDR1 MNHEY and CDR2 SVGEGT. CDR3 length: 13 amino acids. Deletions cut 3 bases from V and 3 bases from J, with 9 bases between. Methods used by the authors: Nucleated cell counts were estimated from reference gene primer amplification. Some clones are missing from TCRdb's copy, which holds only in-frame ones; the method was immunoSEQ multiplex PCR. Clonal size and the V and J genes are those of that table, whereas D and trimming came from the DNA. This table has 90,000 or so clones, about 79% appearing once. The clonotype was recovered from a man aged 55-75 years with acute or convalescent COVID-19. This chain joins TRBV6-2 or TRBV6-3 and TRBJ2-7; D may be TRBD2 (5 bases). Sequencing was done on a sample of peripheral blood. CDR3 nucleotide sequence: TGTGCCAGCAGTTATCTTGGGAGCTACGAGCAGTACGTC. Translated, it gives CASSYLGSYEQYV.